This T cell receptor (beta chain) came from a study of blood T cell repertoires in COVID-19. The CDR3 is 14 amino acids. CDR1 is SGHNT and CDR2 is YYREEE in the germline V gene (reference sequence). Trimming took 0 bases from V and 5 from J; bases not matched to a gene: 3. In the study's own analysis: Amplified reference gene primers provided the basis for estimating nucleated cell counts. Clones were sequenced by immunoSEQ multiplex PCR, and TCRdb holds only the in-frame ones, with some missing. That table furnishes V, J and clone size, whereas the DNA furnished D and trimming. The sample includes about 480,000 clones, roughly 90% of them seen just once. Recruitment covered 20 to 25 US areas and drew participants whose ages spanned 18 to 89 years. Participants reported their clinical history, and cohort assignment relied on those reports. Cohort 3 recovered donors had two negative PCRs, clearance, or symptom resolution.

The sample taken for sequencing was PBMCs or T cells enriched from blood (not recorded which). The receptor comes from a woman in her forties who had recovered from COVID-19. The rearrangement joins TRBV5-4 to TRBJ2-7; 9 bases map to TRBD2. CDR3 nucleotides: TGTGCCAGCAGCTTGGAGGCGGGGGGGGACGAGCAGTACTTC. Translating gives CASSLEAGGDEQYF.